The entry below describes one T cell receptor beta chain. It was the approximately 130-subject validation cohort, separate from the roughly 700-subject first cohort, to which the donors belonged. These data come from a study of cytomegalovirus exposure and HLA in healthy donors. Trimming took 1 base from V and 0 from J, leaving 10 bases between them. The CDR3 has 16 residues. From germline, CDR1 is MNHNS and CDR2 SASEGT. Using immunoSEQ multiplex PCR, the repertoire was profiled, and TCRdb retains in-frame clones only, with some absent. Of 140,000 or so clones listed, 90% to 95% are singletons. The specimen was PBMCs. The V gene is TRBV6-1, the J gene TRBJ1-3; unclear D gene. This TCR was recovered from a man younger than 30 in good health and CMV-seronegative. The CDR3: CASSEDEGSSGNTIYF. CDR3 nucleotide sequence: TGTGCCAGCAGTGAAGATGAGGGTTCCTCTGGAAACACCATATATTTT.